Here is one TCR beta chain with its context. Antigen unknown. Only in-frame clones appear in the TCRdb table, and some are missing; sequencing was by immunoSEQ multiplex PCR. Of around 120,000 clones listed, approximately 80% are singletons. These data originate in a study of radiotherapy plus CTLA-4 blockade in lung cancer. Study as a whole: Patients showed objective responses in 15% to 20% of cases, and disease control was achieved by under 40%.

This CDR3 contains 14 residues. The germline gives CDR1 SNHLY, CDR2 FYNNEI. V lost 7 bases to trimming and J lost 0 bases, with 13 bases between them. Study-wide results and limits: The authors reported that early blood T cell clone dynamics, with interferon-beta, best predicted response. Among blood TCR repertoires after radiotherapy plus ipilimumab, tumor-derived clones expanded.

Focal radiation was given together with CTLA-4 blockade (ipilimumab) to patients with chemo-refractory metastatic non-small-cell lung cancer. The chain employs TRBV2 and TRBJ2-7; D gene ambiguous. Sequencing was performed on peripheral blood, taken from a patient treated with radiotherapy plus ipilimumab. The origin of this receptor is a human donor with non-small cell lung cancer who had a partial response to radiotherapy plus ipilimumab. The CDR3 DNA reads as TGTGCCAGCACGACCCAGCGTATCTCCTACGAGCAGTACTTC. Translated, it gives CASTTQRISYEQYF.